This T cell receptor (beta chain) was sequenced during a study of vaccination effects on CD4 cells after COVID-19. About the research overall: It was a median of 72 days after the second dose that post-vaccine samples were obtained. Peptides at roughly 10 ug/ml and IL-2 at about 10 IU/ml were added to two million PBMC per well.

Germline V gives CDR1 LGHDT, CDR2 YNNKEL (reference sequence). V lost 1 base to trimming and J lost 4 bases, with 13 bases between them. CDR3 length: 15 residues. The authors isolated CD4+ T cells after roughly eleven days of culture. The vaccine given was either BNT162b2 or mRNA-1273, in two doses. According to the study, vaccine recipients showed no prior SARS-CoV-2 infection and negative nucleocapsid antibodies. Some clones are missing from TCRdb's copy, which holds only in-frame ones; the method was immunoSEQ multiplex PCR. The data contain some 69,000 clones, roughly 75% of them seen just once; the ten biggest clones take up less than 2.5%. On this clone: The target antigen is unknown.

Regarding the study as a whole: Infection- and vaccine-induced clones contracted markedly late after vaccination.

This material consisted of CD4+ T cells from PBMCs cultured without peptide, taken after COVID-19 vaccination. This clonotype was sampled from a human donor who received a COVID-19 vaccine. The chain combines TRBV3-1 (or the pseudogene TRBV3-2) with TRBJ1-2; TRBD1 is a possible D gene (5 bases). CDR3 nucleotide sequence: TGTGCCAGCAGCCAAGGGGCGGGGGGATTCTATGGCTACACCTTC. It yields the protein CASSQGAGGFYGYTF.